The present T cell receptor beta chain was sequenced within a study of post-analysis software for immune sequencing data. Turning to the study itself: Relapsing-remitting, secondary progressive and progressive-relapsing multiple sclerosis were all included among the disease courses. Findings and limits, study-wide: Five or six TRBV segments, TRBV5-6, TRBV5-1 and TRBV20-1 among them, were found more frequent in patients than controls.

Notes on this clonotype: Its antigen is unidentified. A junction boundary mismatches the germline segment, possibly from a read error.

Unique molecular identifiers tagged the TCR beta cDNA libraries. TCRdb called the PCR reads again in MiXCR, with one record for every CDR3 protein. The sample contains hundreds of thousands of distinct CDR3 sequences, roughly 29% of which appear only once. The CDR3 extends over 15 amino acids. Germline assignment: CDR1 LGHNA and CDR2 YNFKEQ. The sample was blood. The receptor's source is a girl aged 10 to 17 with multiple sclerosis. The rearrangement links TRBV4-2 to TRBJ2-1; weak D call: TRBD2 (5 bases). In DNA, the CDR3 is TGTGCCAGCAGCCAAGATAAGCGGCAACCCAATGCGCAGTTCTTC. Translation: CASSQDKRQPNAQFF.